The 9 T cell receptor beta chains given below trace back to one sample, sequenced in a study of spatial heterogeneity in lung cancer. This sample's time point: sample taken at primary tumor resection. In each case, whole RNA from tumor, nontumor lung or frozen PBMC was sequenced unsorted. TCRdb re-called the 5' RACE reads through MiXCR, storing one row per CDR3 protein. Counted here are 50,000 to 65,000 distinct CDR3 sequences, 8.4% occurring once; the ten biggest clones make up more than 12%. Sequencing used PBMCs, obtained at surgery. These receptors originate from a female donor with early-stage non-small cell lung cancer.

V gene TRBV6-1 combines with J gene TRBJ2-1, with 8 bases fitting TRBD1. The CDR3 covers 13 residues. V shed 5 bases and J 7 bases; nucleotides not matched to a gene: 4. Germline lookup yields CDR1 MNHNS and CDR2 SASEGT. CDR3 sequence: CASSIRQGNEQFF. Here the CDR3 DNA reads TGTGCCAGCAGTATACGACAGGGGAATGAGCAGTTCTTC.

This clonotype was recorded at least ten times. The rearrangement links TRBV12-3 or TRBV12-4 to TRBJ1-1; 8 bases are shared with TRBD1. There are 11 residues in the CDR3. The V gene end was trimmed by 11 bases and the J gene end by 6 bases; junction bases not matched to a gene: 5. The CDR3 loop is CAHRGLAEAFF. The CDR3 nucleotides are TGTGCCCACAGGGGGTTGGCTGAAGCTTTCTTT.

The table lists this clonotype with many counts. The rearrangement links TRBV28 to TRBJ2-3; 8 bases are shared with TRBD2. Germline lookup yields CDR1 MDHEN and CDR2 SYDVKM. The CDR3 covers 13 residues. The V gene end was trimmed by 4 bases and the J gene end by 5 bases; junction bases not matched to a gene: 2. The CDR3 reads CASSWLAGDTQYF. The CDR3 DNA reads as TGTGCCAGCAGTTGGCTAGCGGGAGATACGCAGTATTTT.

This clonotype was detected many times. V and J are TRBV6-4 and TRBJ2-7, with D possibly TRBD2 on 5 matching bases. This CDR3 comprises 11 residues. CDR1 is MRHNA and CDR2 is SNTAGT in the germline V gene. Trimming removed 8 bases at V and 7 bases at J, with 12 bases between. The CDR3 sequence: CASGLRREQYV. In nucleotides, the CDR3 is TGTGCCAGCGGTCTCCGGAGGGAGCAGTACGTC.

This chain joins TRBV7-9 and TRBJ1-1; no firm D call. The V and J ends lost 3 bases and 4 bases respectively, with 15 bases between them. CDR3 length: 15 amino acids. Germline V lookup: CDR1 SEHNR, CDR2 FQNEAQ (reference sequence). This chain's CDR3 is CASSFDTQLGTEAFF. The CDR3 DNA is TGTGCCAGCAGCTTCGACACCCAGCTCGGCACTGAAGCTTTCTTT.

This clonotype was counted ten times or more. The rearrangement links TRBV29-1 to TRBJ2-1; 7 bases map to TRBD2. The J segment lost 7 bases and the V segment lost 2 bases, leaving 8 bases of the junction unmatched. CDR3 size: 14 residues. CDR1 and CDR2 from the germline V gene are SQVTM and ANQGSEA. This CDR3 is CSVERDPGGNEQFF. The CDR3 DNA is TGCAGCGTTGAAAGGGACCCGGGGGGTAATGAGCAGTTCTTC.

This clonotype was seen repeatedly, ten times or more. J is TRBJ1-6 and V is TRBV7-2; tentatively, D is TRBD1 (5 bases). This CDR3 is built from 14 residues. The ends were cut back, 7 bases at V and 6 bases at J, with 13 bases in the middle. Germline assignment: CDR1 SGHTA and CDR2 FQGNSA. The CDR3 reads CASKLGQSNSPLHF. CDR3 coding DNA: TGTGCCAGCAAATTGGGGCAGTCTAATTCACCCCTCCACTTT.

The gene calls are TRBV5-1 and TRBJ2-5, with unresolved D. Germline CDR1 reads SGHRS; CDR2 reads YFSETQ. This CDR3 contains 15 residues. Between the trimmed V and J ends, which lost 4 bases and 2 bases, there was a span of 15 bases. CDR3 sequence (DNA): TGCGCCAGCAGCCGGAACCCAGATCGTCAAGAGACCCAGTACTTC. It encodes CASSRNPDRQETQYF.

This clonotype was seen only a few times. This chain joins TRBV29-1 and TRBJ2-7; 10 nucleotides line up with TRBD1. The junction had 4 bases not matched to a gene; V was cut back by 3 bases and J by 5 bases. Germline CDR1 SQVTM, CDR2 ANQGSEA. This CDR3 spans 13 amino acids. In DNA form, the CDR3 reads TGCAGCGTTGACGACAGGGGGCTTGACGAGCAGTACTTC. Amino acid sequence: CSVDDRGLDEQYF.